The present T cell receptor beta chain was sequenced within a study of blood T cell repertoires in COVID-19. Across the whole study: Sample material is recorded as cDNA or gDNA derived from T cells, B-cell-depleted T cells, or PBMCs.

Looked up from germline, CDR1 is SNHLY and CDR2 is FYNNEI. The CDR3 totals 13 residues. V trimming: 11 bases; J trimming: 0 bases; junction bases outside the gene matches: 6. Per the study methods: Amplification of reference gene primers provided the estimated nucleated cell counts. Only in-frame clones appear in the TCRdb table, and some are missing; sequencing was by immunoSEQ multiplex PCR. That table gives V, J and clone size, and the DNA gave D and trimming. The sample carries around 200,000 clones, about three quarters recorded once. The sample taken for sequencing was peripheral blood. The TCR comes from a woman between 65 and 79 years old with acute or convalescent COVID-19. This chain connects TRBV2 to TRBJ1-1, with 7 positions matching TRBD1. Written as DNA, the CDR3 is TGTGCCGGTCAGACAGGGATGAACACTGAAGCTTTCTTT. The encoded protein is CAGQTGMNTEAFF.